The 13 T cell receptor beta chains presented below share a single source sample, sequenced in a study of graft-versus-host responses after intestinal transplantation. Repertoires were generated with immunoSEQ multiplex PCR, while TCRdb's copy carries only in-frame clones and drops some. The sample gives about 60,000 clones, around 90% of which show up once; less than 2% is in the top ten. Investigators treated the graft tissue so that it released intraepithelial and lamina propria lymphocytes. The sequenced sample was ileum tissue, obtained roughly 54 weeks after transplant. These receptors were taken from a human patient who received an intestinal transplant, so some T cells may come from the graft donor.

The rearrangement links TRBV2 to TRBJ2-5; perhaps TRBD2 as D (5 bases). CDR1 SNHLY and CDR2 FYNNEI come from the germline V gene. V lost 3 bases and J 7 bases, leaving 9 bases between the germline ends. The CDR3 has 12 amino acids. CDR3 nucleotide sequence: TGTGCCAGCAGTGAGCTAGCTAGGACCCAGTACTTC. Protein product: CASSELARTQYF. The full variable domain, rest sourced from reference TRBV2 and TRBJ2-5, is EPEVTQTPSHQVTQMGQEVILRCVPISNHLYFYWYRQILGQKVEFLVSFYNNEISEKSEIFDDQFSVERPDGSNFTLKIRSTKLEDSAMYFCASSELARTQYFGPGTRLLVL.

V usage is TRBV2 and J usage is TRBJ2-7; possibly TRBD2 for D (5 bases). CDR3 length: 15 amino acids. CDR1 and CDR2 from the germline V gene are SNHLY and FYNNEI. Trimming took 4 bases from V and 0 from J, leaving 13 bases between them. The CDR3 DNA reads TGTGCCAGCAGTGGGAGGACGTTTAGCTCCTACGAGCAGTACTTC. Translated, it gives CASSGRTFSSYEQYF.

V and J are TRBV6-6 and TRBJ1-1; D not certain. Germline-derived CDR1 and CDR2 are MNHNY and SVGAGI (reference sequence). Between the trimmed V and J ends, which lost 0 bases and 10 bases, there was a span of 9 bases. The CDR3 consists of 12 residues. DNA of the CDR3: TGTGCCAGCAGTTACTCGGGAGGGAGAGCTTTCTTT. The encoded protein is CASSYSGGRAFF.

The chain has TRBV29-1 and TRBJ2-1; 15 nucleotides match TRBD2. CDR1 is SQVTM, CDR2 ANQGSEA, per germline. The CDR3 runs to 18 residues. With V trimmed by 0 bases and J by 6 bases, 9 bases remained unmatched. CDR3 in amino acids: CSVEDPWTSGRAANEQFF. The CDR3 nucleotides read TGCAGCGTTGAAGATCCCTGGACTAGCGGGAGGGCCGCCAATGAGCAGTTCTTC.

The rearrangement joins TRBV23-1 to TRBJ1-6; 8 bases line up with TRBD1. TRBV23-1 carries the ORF label, with uncertain function. The CDR3 runs to 14 residues. The V segment lost 7 bases and the J segment 13 bases; nucleotides outside the gene matches: 12. In DNA, the CDR3 is TGCGCCAGCAATGCAACAGGGGGGGTGAGGCCCCTCCACTTT. This gives the protein CASNATGGVRPLHF.

The chain is built from TRBV5-8 and TRBJ2-6; D remains unclear. This CDR3 is 15 amino acids long. V lost 3 bases, J lost 0 bases, and 7 bases lay in between. CDR1 and CDR2 from the germline V gene are SGHTS and YDEGEE. The CDR3 coding sequence is TGTGCCAGCAGCTCCGCCTTCTCTGGGGCCAACGTCCTGACTTTC. It translates to CASSSAFSGANVLTF.

The genes are TRBV21-1 and TRBJ2-2; the DNA was not used to check the table's D call, TRBD2. TRBV21-1 is deemed a pseudogene. The CDR3 covers 16 residues. The CDR3 spells CASSKQLAENTGELFF. CDR3 in DNA: TGTGCCAGCAGCAAACAACTAGCGGAGAACACCGGGGAGCTGTTTTTT.

The chain recombines TRBV2 with TRBJ2-2; 7 bases fit TRBD1. The CDR3 has 15 residues. Germline loops: CDR1 SNHLY, CDR2 FYNNEI. With 5 bases clipped from V and 7 bases from J, the junction kept 10 bases outside the gene matches. CDR3 nucleotide sequence: TGTGCCAGCAGTCGATCAGGGGGTTCGGACGGGGAGCTGTTTTTT. Its translation is CASSRSGGSDGELFF.

The chain couples TRBV6-6 to TRBJ2-1; perhaps D is TRBD1 or TRBD2 (6 bases each). The germline CDR1 and CDR2 sequences are MNHNY and SVGAGI (reference sequence). V lost 6 bases to trimming and J lost 2 bases, with 14 bases between them. This CDR3 spans 15 amino acids. CDR3 nucleotides: TGTGCCAGCAGCCCAATCGGGGGCGCCTACAATGAGCAGTTCTTC. Translating gives CASSPIGGAYNEQFF.

The chain employs TRBV6-5 and TRBJ1-2; D ambiguous. Trimming left V 8 bases short and J 4 bases short, with 11 bases between. The germline V gene has CDR1 MNHEY and CDR2 SVGAGI. The CDR3 is 12 residues long. CDR3 DNA sequence: TGTGCCAGCTCCGGCGGGATCTATGGCTACACCTTC. It yields the protein CASSGGIYGYTF.

The chain uses TRBV5-1 and TRBJ1-2; the match to TRBD1 covers 8 bases. J lost 2 bases, V lost 3 bases, and 3 bases had no gene match. The CDR3 sequence is 14 residues long. Looked up from germline, CDR1 is SGHRS and CDR2 is YFSETQ. CDR3 in amino acids: CASSSAGGNYGYTF. The CDR3 DNA is TGCGCCAGCAGCTCGGCAGGGGGCAACTATGGCTACACCTTC.

The chain has TRBV7-2 and TRBJ2-7; the D is unclear. CDR1 and CDR2 from the germline V gene are SGHTA and FQGNSA. There are 13 residues in the CDR3. V lost 4 bases, J lost 4 bases, and 11 bases lay in between. CDR3 region: CASSSRHGYEQYF. The CDR3 coding sequence is TGTGCCAGCAGCTCCCGACACGGATACGAGCAGTACTTC.

The chain links TRBV11-2 to TRBJ2-7; D perhaps matches TRBD1 (6 bases). V shed 7 bases and J shed 4 bases, with 20 bases lying between them. CDR1 is SGHAT and CDR2 is FQNNGV in the germline V gene. The CDR3 has 15 residues. For the CDR3, the DNA is TGTGCCAGCACCCCGAGGATAGGGGGTGTTTACGAGCAGTACTTC. This codes for CASTPRIGGVYEQYF.